The 29 T cell receptor beta chains presented below share a single source sample, sequenced in a study of graft-versus-host responses after intestinal transplantation (dated by TCRdb to the early 2020s). Library construction relied on the immunoSEQ multiplex PCR assay. The table comes from immuneACCESS by way of TCRdb, which keeps in-frame sequences with V and J called. Part of the clones is missing from these tables; in studies checked, under half for an unresolved V gene and the rest for unknown reasons. The table for this sample lists about 51,000 clones; more than 80% of them were counted only once. The ten largest clones represent approximately 0.6% of the sample. The label giving this sample's time point can be read as: cells obtained before transplantation from donor or recipient. No antigens are known for them. The source material was unstimulated CD4+ T cells sorted from spleen or lymph node cells, sampled before transplant. The receptors shown here come from a human donor who was the organ donor for an intestinal transplant.

The gene calls are TRBV18 and TRBJ2-7; the match to TRBD1 covers 9 bases. Germline CDR1 KGHSH, CDR2 LQKENI. With 6 bases clipped from V and 6 bases from J, the junction kept 9 bases outside the gene matches. The CDR3 contains 14 residues. This CDR3 reads CASSPVSDRGEQYF. The CDR3 nucleotides read TGTGCCAGCTCCCCCGTGTCGGACAGGGGCGAGCAGTACTTC. The variable domain in full, completed from reference TRBV18 and TRBJ2-7, reads NAGVMQNPRHLVRRRGQEARLRCSPMKGHSHVYWYRQLPEEGLKFMVYLQKENIIDESGMPKERFSAEFPKEGPSILRIQQVVRGDSAAYFCASSPVSDRGEQYFGPGTRLTVT.

The chain joins TRBV9 to TRBJ2-3; 7 bases fit TRBD2. Looked up from germline, CDR1 is SGDLS and CDR2 is YYNGEE. The CDR3 has 12 amino acids. V lost 7 bases to trimming and J lost 6 bases; unmatched junction nucleotides: 5. The CDR3 bases are TGTGCCAGCGGACTAGTCGGCGATACGCAGTATTTT. Protein sequence: CASGLVGDTQYF.

The chain has TRBV19 and TRBJ1-2; TRBD1 matches 8 bases. V dropped 4 bases and J dropped 7; count of bases not matched to a gene: 11. CDR3 length: 15 residues. The germline gives CDR1 LNHDA, CDR2 SQIVND (reference sequence). This CDR3 reads CASSTPGQVSTGYTF. CDR3 DNA sequence: TGTGCCAGTAGTACCCCGGGACAGGTTAGTACTGGCTACACCTTC.

The chain is built from TRBV19 and TRBJ2-1; D not resolved. The CDR3 contains 16 residues. Trimming removed 0 bases from V and 7 bases from J, with 16 bases in between. Germline values: CDR1 LNHDA, CDR2 SQIVND (reference sequence). The CDR3 loop reads CASSIDRLAVGNEQFF. DNA of the CDR3: TGTGCCAGTAGTATAGATCGTTTAGCCGTCGGTAATGAGCAGTTCTTC.

The chain couples TRBV28 to TRBJ1-2; no clear D gene. Between the trimmed V and J ends, which lost 6 bases and 5 bases, there was a span of 13 bases. Germline V gene data show CDR1 as MDHEN and CDR2 as SYDVKM. The CDR3 consists of 13 residues. This chain's CDR3 is CASRQRAAYGYTF. DNA for the CDR3: TGTGCCAGCAGACAGAGGGCTGCTTATGGCTACACCTTC.

The V gene is TRBV9, the J gene TRBJ2-1; D might be TRBD2 (6 bases). The CDR3 consists of 12 residues. The germline V gene has CDR1 SGDLS and CDR2 YYNGEE. Between the trimmed V and J ends, which lost 5 bases and 7 bases, there was a span of 10 bases. In DNA form, the CDR3 reads TGTGCCAGCAGTCGACTAGTTAATGAGCAGTTCTTC. Protein product: CASSRLVNEQFF.

V is TRBV28 and J is TRBJ2-2, with a possible D match to TRBD1 (6 bases). The length of the CDR3 is 13 residues. Germline V CDR1 and CDR2: MDHEN, SYDVKM. The ends were cut back, 9 bases at V and 2 bases at J, with 10 bases in the middle. The CDR3 bases are TGTGCCAGTCGGACAGCCAACACCGGGGAGCTGTTTTTT. The encoded protein is CASRTANTGELFF. Looking up the rest from reference TRBV28 and TRBJ2-2 gives the full variable domain: DVKVTQSSRYLVKRTGEKVFLECVQDMDHENMFWYRQDPGLGLRLIYFSYDVKMKEKGDIPEGYSVSREKKERFSLILESASTNQTSMYLCASRTANTGELFFGEGSRLTVL.

This rearrangement joins TRBV28 to TRBJ1-5, with D maybe TRBD1 (5 bases). V was clipped by 4 bases and J by 4 bases, with 11 bases between them. CDR3 size: 14 residues. The germline gives CDR1 MDHEN, CDR2 SYDVKM. CDR3 sequence reads: CASSWMEGNQPQHF. DNA for the CDR3: TGTGCCAGCAGTTGGATGGAGGGGAATCAGCCCCAGCATTTT.

The chain combines TRBV5-1 with TRBJ2-6; D might be TRBD1 (6 bases). V lost 2 bases to trimming and J lost 4 bases, with 16 bases between them. The CDR3 runs to 17 residues. CDR1 and CDR2 (germline): SGHRS, YFSETQ. CDR3 coding DNA: TGCGCCAGCAGCTTAGGGGGACAAGCGTCGGGGGCCAACGTCCTGACTTTC. It yields the protein CASSLGGQASGANVLTF.

V gene TRBV7-2 combines with J gene TRBJ2-7; 14 positions match TRBD2. Trimming at V came to 6 bases and at J to 4 bases, leaving 5 bases not matched to a gene. Germline V CDR1 and CDR2: SGHTA, FQGNSA. The CDR3 consists of 15 residues. The CDR3 reads CASRRGLAGAYEQYF. CDR3 DNA sequence: TGTGCCAGCAGACGGGGACTAGCGGGAGCATACGAGCAGTACTTC.

V gene TRBV28 combines with J gene TRBJ2-3; TRBD2 matches 11 bases. This CDR3 is 17 amino acids long. V shed 6 bases and J 3 bases; nucleotides not matched to a gene: 11. Germline CDR1 is MDHEN and CDR2 is SYDVKM. This CDR3 is CASRPPGLAGGTDTQYF. The CDR3 nucleotides are TGTGCCAGCAGGCCACCCGGTCTAGCGGGAGGAACAGATACGCAGTATTTT.

Remarks on this clone: The junction departs from the called germline gene at one end, perhaps through a read error. Here the CDR3 reads CGAASTDTQYF. DNA of the CDR3: TGTGGAGCAGCTAGCACAGATACGCAGTATTTT. This sequence joins TRBV29-1 and TRBJ2-3; D not certain. The CDR3 runs 11 residues. CDR1 is SQVTM, CDR2 ANQGSEA, per germline.

This chain links TRBV27 with TRBJ2-7, with a weak D call TRBD1 (6 bases). Trimming took 6 bases from V and 4 from J, leaving 16 bases between them. Germline CDR1 and CDR2: MNHEY and SMNVEV (reference sequence). This CDR3 contains 14 residues. CDR3 in amino acids: CASSRQQGVYEQYF. In DNA, the CDR3 is TGTGCCAGCAGCCGACAACAGGGCGTATACGAGCAGTACTTC.

The chain is built from TRBV28 and TRBJ1-2, with D maybe TRBD1 (6 bases). V was shortened by 7 bases and J by 8 bases, with 20 bases between the two germline ends. The CDR3 loop spans 14 amino acids. Looked up from germline, CDR1 is MDHEN and CDR2 is SYDVKM. This CDR3 reads CASTLPQGMGGYTF. In DNA, the CDR3 is TGTGCCAGCACCCTTCCCCAGGGGATGGGGGGCTACACCTTC.

The chain recombines TRBV28 with TRBJ2-1, with D perhaps matching TRBD2 (5 bases). Germline V gives CDR1 MDHEN, CDR2 SYDVKM. Trimming took off 7 bases at V and 4 bases at J, with 11 bases between the two ends. This CDR3 comprises 13 residues. This CDR3 reads CASTIARYNEQFF. The CDR3 DNA sequence: TGTGCCAGCACAATAGCGAGGTACAATGAGCAGTTCTTC.

This clone has just a few counts. V usage is TRBV6-6 and J usage is TRBJ1-3; TRBD1 matches 9 bases. Germline V gives CDR1 MNHNY, CDR2 SVGAGI (reference sequence). Trimming at V came to 2 bases and at J to 0 bases, leaving 2 bases not matched to a gene. The CDR3 runs 16 residues. The CDR3 DNA reads TGTGCCAGCAGTTACCCGACAGGGGGCTCTGGAAACACCATATATTTT. Translated, it gives CASSYPTGGSGNTIYF.

This clone was counted a single time. The J gene is TRBJ2-3, the V gene TRBV28; D is perhaps TRBD1 (6 bases). Germline CDR1 is MDHEN and CDR2 is SYDVKM. CDR3 length: 13 residues. V was clipped by 2 bases and J by 4 bases, with 7 bases between them. The CDR3 coding sequence is TGTGCCAGCAGTTTACAGGGGCCAGATACGCAGTATTTT. This encodes CASSLQGPDTQYF.

The chain combines TRBV6-1 with TRBJ2-7; D not resolved. CDR1 MNHNS and CDR2 SASEGT come from the germline V gene. This CDR3 is 17 amino acids long. Trimming removed 2 bases from V and 2 bases from J, with 19 bases in between. The chain's CDR3 is CASSELSFGLSTYEQYF. As DNA, the CDR3 is TGTGCCAGCAGTGAACTATCCTTCGGGTTGTCGACCTACGAGCAGTACTTC.

The V and J genes are TRBV2 and TRBJ2-1; D gene ambiguous. The CDR3 contains 13 residues. The V gene lost 9 bases and the J gene lost 7 bases, with 16 bases spanning the gap. Germline V gene lookup returns CDR1 SNHLY and CDR2 FYNNEI. The CDR3 loop reads CARRLGSSNEQFF. The CDR3 coding sequence is TGTGCCAGACGATTGGGCTCATCGAATGAGCAGTTCTTC.

The V gene is TRBV19, the J gene TRBJ2-3; D gene uncertain. CDR1 and CDR2 (germline): LNHDA, SQIVND (reference sequence). CDR3 length: 13 amino acids. V shed 1 base and J shed 0 bases, with 2 bases lying between them. CDR3 in amino acids: CASSIASTDTQYF. CDR3 nucleotides: TGTGCCAGTAGTATAGCTAGCACAGATACGCAGTATTTT.

The chain links TRBV30 to TRBJ2-2; 8 bases are shared with TRBD2. With V trimmed by 1 base and J by 5 bases, 9 bases remained unmatched. Germline CDR1 reads GTSNPN; CDR2 reads SVGIG (reference sequence). This CDR3 comprises 16 residues. In nucleotides, the CDR3 is TGTGCCTGGAGTGCCCTTAGCGGGATTGGGACCGGGGAGCTGTTTTTT. It specifies CAWSALSGIGTGELFF. Using reference TRBV30 and TRBJ2-2 for the parts outside the CDR3, the full variable domain is SQTIHQWPATLVQPVGSPLSLECTVEGTSNPNLYWYRQAAGRGLQLLFYSVGIGQISSEVPQNLSASRPQDRQFILSSKKLLLSDSGFYLCAWSALSGIGTGELFFGEGSRLTVL.

This chain links TRBV28 with TRBJ2-2; 9 bases line up with TRBD1. The J segment lost 7 bases and the V segment lost 6 bases, leaving 12 bases of the junction unmatched. The CDR3 loop spans 16 amino acids. Germline values: CDR1 MDHEN, CDR2 SYDVKM. CDR3 DNA sequence: TGTGCCAGCAGACCAACCAACAGGGGGCCGGTCGGGGAGCTGTTTTTT. Protein sequence: CASRPTNRGPVGELFF.

The V call is TRBV29-1, the J call TRBJ2-7; 9 bases agree with TRBD2. The CDR3 totals 17 residues. The germline CDR1 and CDR2 sequences are SQVTM and ANQGSEA. V gave up 4 bases and J gave up 0 bases; unmatched junction bases: 13. The CDR3 DNA sequence: TGCAGCGTTGCCCCTTGGGCTAGCGGGGTTCTCTCCTACGAGCAGTACTTC. This sequence encodes CSVAPWASGVLSYEQYF.

The V call is TRBV28, the J call TRBJ2-7; possible D gene TRBD1, 6 bases. Trimming pared 6 bases from V and 3 bases from J, leaving 15 bases between. The germline V gene has CDR1 MDHEN and CDR2 SYDVKM. The CDR3 is 14 amino acids. CDR3 nucleotide sequence: TGTGCCAGCAGCCCATGGACAGCTGGCTACGAGCAGTACTTC. It specifies CASSPWTAGYEQYF.

J is TRBJ2-1 and V is TRBV6-5; D not certain. V was cut by 2 bases and J by 4 bases, with 15 bases left in between. The CDR3 runs 16 residues. Germline assignment: CDR1 MNHEY and CDR2 SVGAGI. In DNA, the CDR3 is TGTGCCAGCAGTTACGCCGGTTCCCTCTTTTACAATGAGCAGTTCTTC. Its translation: CASSYAGSLFYNEQFF.

As DNA, the CDR3 is TGTGCCAGCAGCCCTCCCGGGACAGGTCCCAATGGCTACACCTTC. Translation: CASSPPGTGPNGYTF. J is TRBJ1-2 and V is TRBV4-2; 8 bases fit TRBD1. The germline V gene encodes CDR1 LGHNA and CDR2 YNFKEQ. This CDR3 spans 15 amino acids. V lost 4 bases to trimming and J lost 6 bases; unmatched junction nucleotides: 10.

This rearrangement joins TRBV5-1 to TRBJ2-5; TRBD2 agrees at 9 bases. The end of the DNA aligns better with TRBJ2-7, so the J call may be wrong. The CDR3 extends over 16 amino acids. From germline, CDR1 is SGHRS and CDR2 YFSETQ. This CDR3 is CASSWEGSGGSYEQYF. CDR3 sequence (DNA): TGCGCCAGCAGCTGGGAGGGTAGCGGGGGATCCTACGAGCAGTACTTC.

This clone appeared a single time. The rearrangement joins TRBV4-3 to TRBJ1-2; the D is unclear. The germline CDR1 and CDR2 sequences are LGHNA and YSLEER. This CDR3 has 13 residues. The ends were cut back, 0 bases at V and 8 bases at J, with 10 bases in the middle. CDR3 sequence (DNA): TGCGCCAGCAGCCAAGATCGGGGAGGAGGCTACACCTTC. Translation: CASSQDRGGGYTF.

J is TRBJ2-2 and V is TRBV28; D is possibly TRBD2 (5 bases). Trimming left V 3 bases short and J 6 bases short, with 14 bases between. The germline V gene encodes CDR1 MDHEN and CDR2 SYDVKM. The CDR3 has 15 residues. CDR3 residues: CASSFPRTGPGELFF. CDR3 nucleotides: TGTGCCAGCAGTTTTCCGCGGACTGGTCCCGGGGAGCTGTTTTTT.